This TCR beta chain was observed in a study of blood T cell repertoires in COVID-19. For the study at large: Samples came from the United States, Italy and Spain, spanning acute and convalescent COVID-19. Nucleic acid was either cDNA or gDNA, and it came from T cells, B-cell-depleted T cells, or PBMCs.

A note on this clone: The identical CDR3 is also encoded by other nucleotide sequences in the sample.

Original processing methods: Estimated nucleated cell counts came from reference gene primer amplification. Clones were read by immunoSEQ multiplex PCR, and TCRdb kept only the in-frame ones, dropping some. The D gene and trimming were derived from the DNA, and the V and J assignments and clone size from that table. The sample includes some 150,000 clones, approximately 85% of them seen just once. The sequenced sample consisted of peripheral blood. This clonotype was sampled from a man in his fifties with acute or convalescent COVID-19.

The CDR3 DNA sequence: TGTGCCAGCAGTTCCCCAGGGGTCAGGACTGAAGCTTTCTTT. It codes for CASSSPGVRTEAFF. This chain connects TRBV6-5 to TRBJ1-1; maybe TRBD1 (6 bases). The CDR3 loop spans 14 amino acids. Trimming left V 4 bases short and J 5 bases short, with 14 bases between. Germline CDR1 and CDR2: MNHEY and SVGAGI.